The rows below give T cell receptor beta chains drawn from one sample of a study of memory CD4+ T cells and cytomegalovirus serostatus. The data were produced by immunoSEQ multiplex PCR, yet TCRdb's version contains in-frame clones alone and is incomplete. Here the sample spans around 53,000 clones, around four fifths being singletons. Material for sequencing was memory CD4+ T cells from blood. The receptors originated from an adult in good health and CMV-seropositive. The CDR3 runs from the conserved cysteine through the conserved F or W. A D gene is named only where the DNA matches it firmly. A row's size may be missing; if present it is once, few, many or a size class.

D,size,V,J,CDR3,DNA
.,.,TRBV6-1,TRBJ2-7,CASSRGYEQYF,TGTGCCAGCAGTCGGGGATACGAGCAGTACTTC
.,.,TRBV7-2,TRBJ2-1,CASSIAGVGNNEQFF,TGTGCCAGCAGCATCGCTGGCGTGGGGAACAATGAGCAGTTCTTC
.,.,TRBV11-3,TRBJ2-3,CASSLSPADTQYF,TGTGCCAGCAGCTTATCGCCAGCAGATACGCAGTATTTT
TRBD1,.,TRBV7-9,TRBJ1-4,CASSLQGARGNEKLFF,TGTGCCAGCAGCTTACAGGGGGCGCGGGGTAATGAAAAACTGTTTTTT
TRBD2,once,TRBV5-8,TRBJ2-3,CASSVSSGRARDTQYF,TGTGCCAGCAGCGTATCTAGCGGGAGGGCCCGGGATACGCAGTATTTT
.,.,TRBV29-1,TRBJ1-1,CSGLRMNTEAFF,TGCAGCGGCTTAAGGATGAACACTGAAGCTTTCTTT
.,.,TRBV19,TRBJ1-1,CASSTQQYSTEAFF,TGTGCCAGTAGTACCCAACAGTACTCCACTGAAGCTTTCTTT
.,.,TRBV18,TRBJ2-2,CASSPPEPNTGELFF,TGTGCCAGCTCACCACCGGAGCCGAACACCGGGGAGCTGTTTTTT
.,.,TRBV11-2,TRBJ2-3,CASSLGSGNTDTQYF,TGTGCCAGCAGCTTGGGATCCGGTAACACAGATACGCAGTATTTT
.,.,TRBV19,TRBJ2-6,CASSKGTGANVLTF,TGTGCCAGTAGTAAAGGAACTGGGGCCAACGTCCTGACTTTC
TRBD1,.,TRBV7-9,TRBJ2-3,CASSLALTGGKDTQYF,TGTGCCAGCAGCTTAGCCCTAACAGGGGGTAAAGATACGCAGTATTTT
.,once,TRBV28,TRBJ2-7,CASSSNVEQYF,TGTGCCAGCAGTTCCAATGTTGAGCAGTACTTC
TRBD2,.,TRBV7-2,TRBJ2-1,CASSFGLAGDGEQFF,TGTGCCAGCAGCTTTGGACTAGCGGGAGATGGTGAGCAGTTCTTC
TRBD1,.,TRBV23-1,TRBJ1-5,CAITPGQGDNQPQHF,TGCGCCATTACCCCGGGACAGGGGGACAATCAGCCCCAGCATTTT
.,.,TRBV28,TRBJ1-2,CASTPLTTGVYTF,TGTGCCAGCACTCCCCTAACGACAGGCGTATACACCTTC
TRBD1,.,TRBV11-1,TRBJ2-7,CASSVSPGQGAYEQYF,TGTGCCAGCAGCGTATCTCCGGGACAGGGGGCCTACGAGCAGTACTTC
TRBD2,.,TRBV7-2,TRBJ2-7,CASSSLAGGYEQYF,TGTGCCAGCAGCTCCCTAGCGGGGGGCTACGAGCAGTACTTC
TRBD1,.,TRBV7-9,TRBJ1-1,CASSLRGLSTEAFF,TGTGCCAGCAGCTTAAGGGGGCTGAGCACTGAAGCTTTCTTT
TRBD2,.,TRBV6-1,TRBJ2-5,CASNIAGDGETQYF,TGTGCCAGCAATATAGCGGGAGATGGGGAGACCCAGTACTTC
.,.,TRBV4-3,TRBJ1-6,CASSQGVGHNNSPLHF,TGCGCCAGCAGCCAAGGGGTCGGACATAATAATTCACCCCTCCACTTT
.,.,TRBV7-9,TRBJ1-1,CASSSRGLNTEAFF,TGTGCCAGCAGCTCCAGGGGCCTGAACACTGAAGCTTTCTTT
.,.,TRBV18,TRBJ2-2,CASSPRTAPNTGELFF,TGTGCCAGCTCACCCCGGACAGCCCCGAACACCGGGGAGCTGTTTTTT
.,few,TRBV4-1,TRBJ1-3,CASSHAFSGNTIYF,TGCGCCAGCAGCCATGCGTTCTCTGGAAACACCATATATTTT
.,few,TRBV28,TRBJ2-7,CASSFGSGNEQYF,TGTGCCAGCAGTTTTGGGTCCGGGAACGAGCAGTACTTC
.,.,TRBV5-4,TRBJ2-2,CASSLYTGELFF,TGTGCCAGCAGCTTATACACCGGGGAGCTGTTTTTT
.,.,TRBV19,TRBJ1-1,CASSRRAGSNTEAFF,TGTGCCAGTAGTAGGAGGGCCGGGTCGAACACTGAAGCTTTCTTT
.,once,TRBV18,TRBJ1-4,CASSPPSVRDEKLFF,TGTGCCAGCTCACCACCGTCAGTCAGGGACGAAAAACTGTTTTTT
TRBD1,.,TRBV6-5,TRBJ2-7,CASSYGDRGSYEQYF,TGTGCCAGCAGTTACGGGGACAGGGGTTCCTACGAGCAGTACTTC
TRBD1,.,TRBV7-2,TRBJ2-1,CASWTGTGPNEQFF,TGTGCCAGCTGGACCGGGACAGGGCCCAATGAGCAGTTCTTC
.,.,TRBV27,TRBJ2-3,CASGSETQADTQYF,TGTGCCAGCGGATCAGAGACCCAAGCAGATACGCAGTATTTT
.,.,TRBV9,TRBJ2-3,CASSRNPEGDTQYF,TGTGCCAGCAGCCGGAACCCAGAAGGGGATACGCAGTATTTT
.,.,TRBV4-2,TRBJ2-7,CASSRTSGTSSYEQYF,TGTGCCAGCAGCCGTACATCAGGGACCAGCTCCTACGAGCAGTACTTC
.,.,TRBV28,TRBJ2-2,CASRYTSTGELFF,TGTGCCAGCAGGTACACCTCCACCGGGGAGCTGTTTTTT
.,.,TRBV20-1,TRBJ2-7,CSAVTYEQYF,TGCAGTGCTGTAACCTACGAGCAGTACTTC
TRBD2,.,TRBV6-6,TRBJ2-7,CASSFPAGGSYEQYF,TGTGCCAGCAGTTTCCCAGCGGGGGGATCCTACGAGCAGTACTTC
.,.,TRBV7-2,TRBJ1-2,CASSYPDRPHGYTF,TGTGCCAGCAGCTACCCCGACAGGCCCCATGGCTACACCTTC
.,.,TRBV2,TRBJ2-1,CASSGGEVLYNEQFF,TGTGCCAGCAGTGGGGGTGAGGTCCTTTACAATGAGCAGTTCTTC
.,once,TRBV7-2,TRBJ2-5,CASSPPGREETQYF,TGTGCCAGCAGCCCACCGGGACGGGAAGAGACCCAGTACTTC
.,once,TRBV5-1,TRBJ2-5,CASSLATGLETQYF,TGCGCCAGCAGCTTGGCCACCGGTTTGGAGACCCAGTACTTC
TRBD2,.,TRBV2,TRBJ2-3,CASTGLADTQYF,TGTGCCAGCACAGGACTAGCCGATACGCAGTATTTT